The following is a T cell receptor beta chain sequence with its context. Original handling: ImmunoSEQ supplied junction-only sequences lacking quality scores, so filtering was different. Profiling relied on immunoSEQ multiplex PCR, and the TCRdb table lists in-frame clones only, not all of them. V, J and clone size reflect that table, while D and trimming were determined from the DNA. This table holds approximately 2.3 million clones, more than 85% found once. These data come from a study of shared clonotypes between healthy human individuals. Recent vaccinations or acute infections were absent in the healthy HIV-negative adult donors. Germline V gene sequence: CDR1 MNHEY, CDR2 SMNVEV (reference sequence). The length of the CDR3 is 13 residues. The junction had 5 bases not matched to a gene; V was cut back by 8 bases and J by 7 bases.

This sequence was found in a man between 18 and 29 years old in good health. Some clones in this sample may be carry-over from other donors' samples. Sequenced input: naive CD4+ T cells from PBMCs. The subset here: CD45RA+ positively selected. The chain links TRBV27 to TRBJ1-1; TRBD1 agrees at 12 bases. CDR3 residues: CASRGQGAIEAFF. The CDR3 DNA reads TGTGCCAGCCGGGGACAGGGGGCCATTGAAGCTTTCTTT.